The T cell receptor (beta chain) under discussion was sequenced for a study of regulatory T cells in long-lasting Graves disease. Study overall: Graves' patients diagnosed newly had used antithyroid drugs under 3 months.

The CDR3 is 14 amino acids. Germline CDR1 reads SGHTA; CDR2 reads FQGTGA. The junction had 7 bases not matched to a gene; V was cut back by 5 bases and J by 6 bases. With iRepertoire HTBI primers and Arm-PCR of CDR3 regions, TCR beta libraries were built. Each CDR3 protein is one row after TCRdb ran MiXCR on the multiplex PCR reads. The sample carries about 520,000 distinct CDR3 sequences, approximately 12% recorded once. Remarks on this clonotype: A far larger clone is one base from this, pointing to a likely read error.

Time point given: newly diagnosed GD, antithyroid drugs for less than 3 months. Scientists built the TCR library using RNA that was extracted from PBMCs. The same sample was also studied in work on T cells in Graves' hyperthyroidism and ophthalmopathy. This second study notes: Patients with uncontrolled infections, other autoimmune diseases, pregnancy or lactation were excluded. Most clonotypes expanded in the thyroid (above 0.001) were also present in blood.

The chain is built from TRBV7-3 and TRBJ2-7, with 10 bases fitting TRBD1. The sequencing here drew on peripheral blood mononuclear cells (PBMCs), taken at new diagnosis, from a patient treated with antithyroid drugs. This sequence originates from a woman aged 30 to 39 with Graves disease. The CDR3 reads CASSPGTGASEQYF. In nucleotides, the CDR3 is TGTGCCAGCAGCCCCGGGACAGGGGCCTCCGAGCAGTACTTC.